This paragraph reports one TCR beta chain. Its antigen is not identified. This sample is part of a study of shared clonotypes between healthy human individuals. General study findings and limits: Sampling covered blood only; tissue repertoires likely differ. An expected dependence of interdonor clonotype sharing on sequencing depth was noted.

Germline assignment: CDR1 SQVTM and CDR2 ANQGSEA. CDR3 length: 12 amino acids. V gave up 3 bases and J gave up 5 bases, with 10 bases separating them. Deep-level running was used for the assay. The method was immunoSEQ multiplex PCR; TCRdb's version includes in-frame clones alone and lacks a portion of them. The sample holds 450,000 to 500,000 clones, over 70% seen once. This chain links TRBV29-1 with TRBJ2-5, with D possibly being TRBD1 (6 bases). Material: PBMCs. This sequence was found in a woman in her forties in good health. Some clones in this sample may be carry-over from other donors' samples. The CDR3 protein is CSVDGQGETQYF. CDR3 in DNA: TGCAGCGTTGATGGGCAGGGGGAGACCCAGTACTTC.